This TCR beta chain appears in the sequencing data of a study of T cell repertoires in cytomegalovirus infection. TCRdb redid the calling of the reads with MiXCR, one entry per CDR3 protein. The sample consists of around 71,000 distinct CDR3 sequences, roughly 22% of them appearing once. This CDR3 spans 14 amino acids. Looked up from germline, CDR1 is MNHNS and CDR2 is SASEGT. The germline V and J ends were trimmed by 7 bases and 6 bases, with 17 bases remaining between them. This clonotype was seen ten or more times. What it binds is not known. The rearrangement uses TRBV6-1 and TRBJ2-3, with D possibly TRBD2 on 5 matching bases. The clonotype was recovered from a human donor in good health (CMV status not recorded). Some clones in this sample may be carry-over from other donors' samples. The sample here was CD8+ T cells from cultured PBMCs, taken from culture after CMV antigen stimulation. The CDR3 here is CASTLVGVADTQYF. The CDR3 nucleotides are TGTGCCAGCACTCTTGTCGGGGTAGCGGATACGCAGTATTTT.